This TCR beta chain was captured in a study of blood T cell repertoires in COVID-19. On the study more broadly: Acute-phase and convalescent COVID-19 samples originated in the United States, Italy and Spain. Nucleic acid was either cDNA or gDNA, and it came from T cells, B-cell-depleted T cells, or PBMCs.

Original data processing: Using reference gene primer amplification, nucleated cell counts were estimated. Clones were sequenced by immunoSEQ multiplex PCR, and TCRdb holds only the in-frame ones, with some missing. That table is the source of V, J and clone size, and D and trimming were worked out from the DNA. The sample carries approximately 94,000 clones, about 79% recorded once. J lost 6 bases, V lost 1 base, and 4 bases had no gene match. CDR3 size: 15 residues. The germline V gene encodes CDR1 MRHNA and CDR2 SNTAGT. The chain carries TRBV6-4 and TRBJ2-1, with 9 bases fitting TRBD2. The TCR sequence derives from a man in his 60s with acute or convalescent COVID-19. Source material: peripheral blood. CDR3 loop: CASSDFSSGANEQFF. Written as DNA, the CDR3 is TGTGCCAGCAGTGACTTTTCTAGCGGGGCCAATGAGCAGTTCTTC.